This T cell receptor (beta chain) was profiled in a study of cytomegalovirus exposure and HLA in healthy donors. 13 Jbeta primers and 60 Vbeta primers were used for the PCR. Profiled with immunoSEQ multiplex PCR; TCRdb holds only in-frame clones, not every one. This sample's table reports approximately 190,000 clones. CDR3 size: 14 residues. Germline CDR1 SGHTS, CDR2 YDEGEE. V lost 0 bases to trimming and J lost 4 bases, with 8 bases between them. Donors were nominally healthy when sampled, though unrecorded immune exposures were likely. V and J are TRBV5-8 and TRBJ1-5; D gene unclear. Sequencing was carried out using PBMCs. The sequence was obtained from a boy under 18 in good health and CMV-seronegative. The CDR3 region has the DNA TGTGCCAGCAGCTTGGCGGGAACTAATCAGCCCCAGCATTTT. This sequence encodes CASSLAGTNQPQHF.